The 23 T cell receptor beta chains in this list originate from one sample, sequenced in a study of intratumoral heterogeneity in liver cancer. Measured with immunoSEQ multiplex PCR; TCRdb has only the in-frame clones, and not every one. This sample has tens of thousands of clones, with roughly 66% found just once. The sequenced sample was tumor-adjacent normal tissue, obtained before any cancer treatment. The receptors here all came from a woman aged 70-85 years with hepatocellular carcinoma.

The gene calls are TRBV7-9 and TRBJ1-3, with D unclear. Germline CDR1 is SEHNR and CDR2 is FQNEAQ (reference sequence). The CDR3 is 14 residues long. The V end lost 5 bases, the J end lost 0 bases, and 8 bases lay between the germline ends. The CDR3 reads CASSRHGSGNTIYF. The CDR3 nucleotides are TGTGCCAGCAGCAGGCACGGCTCTGGAAACACCATATATTTT.

V gene TRBV27 combines with J gene TRBJ2-1; D not certain. The CDR3 is 15 amino acids. The V and J ends lost 3 bases and 4 bases respectively, with 13 bases between them. Germline CDR1 MNHEY, CDR2 SMNVEV (reference sequence). CDR3: CASSFKRPTYNEQFF. Here the CDR3 DNA reads TGTGCCAGCAGTTTTAAGCGCCCGACGTACAATGAGCAGTTCTTC.

This sequence joins TRBV25-1 and TRBJ1-6; maybe TRBD1 (6 bases). CDR1 is MGHDK and CDR2 is SYGVNS in the germline V gene. The CDR3 is 15 residues long. Trimming left V 1 base short and J 7 bases short, with 11 bases between. CDR3 amino acids: CASSELRGGNSPLHF. DNA for the CDR3: TGTGCCAGCAGTGAATTAAGGGGGGGGAATTCACCCCTCCACTTT.

The J gene is TRBJ2-1, the V gene TRBV10-3; D unresolved. The V gene's germline CDR1 is ENHRY and CDR2 SYGVKD. This CDR3 comprises 12 residues. Between the trimmed V and J ends, which lost 6 bases and 5 bases, there was a span of 8 bases. The DNA for the CDR3 is TGTGCCATCAGAGAACAAAACAATGAGCAGTTCTTC. Amino acid sequence: CAIREQNNEQFF.

A single count supports this clone. The chain employs TRBV30 and TRBJ2-3; 12 positions match TRBD2. Losses at the gene ends were 6 bases for V and 7 bases for J; bases not matched to a gene: 5. This CDR3 spans 13 amino acids. CDR1 is GTSNPN, CDR2 SVGIG, per germline (reference sequence). The CDR3 spells CACTSGRSYTQYF. The CDR3 DNA is TGTGCCTGTACTAGCGGGAGGTCATATACGCAGTATTTT.

This chain links TRBV12-3 or TRBV12-4 with TRBJ2-5; D gene ambiguous. Trimming cost V 4 bases and J 3 bases, with 9 bases left between them. This CDR3 comprises 13 residues. CDR3 bases: TGTGCCAGCAGTTCCCACGTGGAAGAGACCCAGTACTTC. It yields the protein CASSSHVEETQYF.

The CDR3 nucleotides are TGTGCCAGTACCCCCCTAGCGGGGGCCACTGAAGCTTTCTTT. The encoded protein is CASTPLAGATEAFF. V is TRBV19 and J is TRBJ1-1, with a possible D match to TRBD1 (6 bases). Trimming pared 7 bases from V and 4 bases from J, leaving 16 bases between. Germline V gives CDR1 LNHDA, CDR2 SQIVND (reference sequence). CDR3 length equals 14 residues.

CDR3: CASQPRPGQGIYGYTF. CDR3 in DNA: TGCGCCAGCCAACCCCGTCCAGGACAGGGCATCTATGGCTACACCTTC. The rearrangement links TRBV5-1 to TRBJ1-2; 8 bases are a match to TRBD1. The CDR3 length is 16 residues. The V gene's germline CDR1 is SGHRS and CDR2 YFSETQ. Trimming at V came to 7 bases and at J to 4 bases, leaving 15 bases not matched to a gene. Filled out from reference TRBV5-1 and TRBJ1-2, the complete variable domain reads KAGVTQTPRYLIKTRGQQVTLSCSPISGHRSVSWYQQTPGQGLQFLFEYFSETQRNKGNFPGRFSGRQFSNSRSEMNVSTLELGDSALYLCASQPRPGQGIYGYTFGSGTRLTVV.

On this clone itself: Additional DNA sequences in this sample encode the identical CDR3. This sequence joins TRBV2 and TRBJ2-5; TRBD1 matches 10 bases. Trimming took 8 bases from V and 5 from J; bases not matched to a gene: 11. Germline CDR1 reads SNHLY; CDR2 reads FYNNEI. The CDR3 is 15 amino acids. The CDR3 nucleotides read TGTGCCAGCCCCCGGGACAGGGGACGTCGGGAGACCCAGTACTTC. Translated, it gives CASPRDRGRRETQYF.

V gene TRBV14 combines with J gene TRBJ2-2; the D gene is possibly TRBD2 (5 bases). The germline V and J ends were trimmed by 2 bases and 0 bases, with 10 bases remaining between them. Germline V CDR1 and CDR2: SGHDN, FVKESK. The CDR3 totals 16 residues. Here the CDR3 reads CASSQRLLANTGELFF. In DNA form, the CDR3 reads TGTGCCAGCAGCCAAAGACTATTAGCGAACACCGGGGAGCTGTTTTTT.

The chain combines TRBV21-1 with TRBJ2-7; TRBD1 is the table's D call, not checked against the DNA. TRBV21-1 is given as a pseudogene. The CDR3 is 15 residues long. CDR3 sequence reads: CASTPAGRGSYEQYF. The DNA for the CDR3 is TGTGCCAGCACCCCCGCCGGCAGGGGCTCCTACGAGCAGTACTTC.

J is TRBJ2-3 and V is TRBV6-1; D remains ambiguous. Germline-derived CDR1 and CDR2 are MNHNS and SASEGT. The CDR3 has 15 residues. V lost 0 bases, J lost 6 bases, and 13 bases lay in between. The CDR3 coding sequence is TGTGCCAGCAGTGAAGCCGGACCCCAAGGGGATACGCAGTATTTT. This codes for CASSEAGPQGDTQYF.

This clone was seen a handful of times. The chain joins TRBV15 to TRBJ1-1; D might be TRBD1 (5 bases). From germline, CDR1 is LNHNV and CDR2 YYDKDF (reference sequence). The V gene lost 0 bases and the J gene lost 7 bases, with 15 bases spanning the gap. The CDR3 is 15 amino acids. CDR3 nucleotide sequence: TGTGCCACCAGCAGAGATCTACTCGGGGGTGGTGAAGCTTTCTTT. Its translation is CATSRDLLGGGEAFF.

This chain joins TRBV27 and TRBJ2-7; 7 bases align to TRBD2. V gave up 3 bases and J gave up 2 bases; unmatched junction bases: 1. The germline CDR1 and CDR2 sequences are MNHEY and SMNVEV (reference sequence). The CDR3 spans 13 residues. The CDR3 spells CASSFGLAYEQYF. As DNA, the CDR3 is TGTGCCAGCAGTTTCGGACTAGCCTACGAGCAGTACTTC.

Notes on this clone: The germline gene is not matched at one end of the junction; a read error may be the cause. The rearrangement links TRBV4-1 to TRBJ2-7, with TRBD2 as a possible D gene (6 bases). The CDR3 consists of 12 residues. Germline CDR1 is MGHRA and CDR2 is YSYEKL. Here the CDR3 reads CASSQDVGGINF. The DNA of the CDR3 is TGCGCCAGCAGCCAGGACGTCGGCGGGATTAACTTC.

The chain has TRBV13 and TRBJ1-1; 11 bases are shared with TRBD1. The CDR3 sequence is 15 residues long. Trimming took 8 bases from V and 5 from J; bases not matched to a gene: 10. In germline, CDR1 is PRHDT, CDR2 FYEKMQ (reference sequence). CDR3 DNA: TGTGCCAGCGGCATGGGACAGGGGGGGAGGACTGAAGCTTTCTTT. As protein: CASGMGQGGRTEAFF.

The rearrangement links TRBV27 to TRBJ2-1, with D unclear. The V gene's germline CDR1 is MNHEY and CDR2 SMNVEV (reference sequence). Trimming pared 0 bases from V and 5 bases from J, leaving 5 bases between. The CDR3 spans 13 residues. CDR3 sequence (DNA): TGTGCCAGCAGTTTATCTAGTAACAATGAGCAGTTCTTC. This translates into CASSLSSNNEQFF.

The rearrangement joins TRBV5-1 to TRBJ1-1; D is unclear. This CDR3 spans 13 amino acids. V was pared by 0 bases and J by 0 bases, with 3 bases between. Germline V gene sequence: CDR1 SGHRS, CDR2 YFSETQ. CDR3 region: CASSLALNTEAFF. In DNA, the CDR3 is TGCGCCAGCAGCTTGGCTCTGAACACTGAAGCTTTCTTT.

The J gene is TRBJ1-1, the V gene TRBV12-3 or TRBV12-4, with a weak D call TRBD1 (5 bases). V was trimmed by 8 bases and J by 2 bases, leaving 12 bases between them. CDR3 length: 13 amino acids. The CDR3 DNA follows: TGTGCCAGCGGAAAGACAGTCAACACTGAAGCTTTCTTT. This sequence encodes CASGKTVNTEAFF.

The chain has TRBV28 and TRBJ2-1; no definite D call. The CDR3 covers 13 residues. The V gene lost 6 bases and the J gene lost 4 bases, with 10 bases spanning the gap. Germline V gene lookup returns CDR1 MDHEN and CDR2 SYDVKM. The CDR3 DNA reads TGTGCCAGCAGATCCCTCTCATACAATGAGCAGTTCTTC. It codes for CASRSLSYNEQFF.

A single count supports this clone. The chain employs TRBV6-1 and TRBJ2-5; 7 bases are a match to TRBD2. The CDR3 runs to 15 residues. With 2 bases clipped from V and 1 base from J, the junction kept 4 bases outside the gene matches. Germline loops: CDR1 MNHNS, CDR2 SASEGT. This chain's CDR3 is CASSEWGGTQETQYF. DNA for the CDR3: TGTGCCAGCAGTGAATGGGGGGGTACCCAAGAGACCCAGTACTTC.

V and J are TRBV5-1 and TRBJ2-1; D might be TRBD2 (6 bases). Germline assignment: CDR1 SGHRS and CDR2 YFSETQ. The CDR3 is made up of 16 amino acids. Deletions cut 0 bases from V and 0 bases from J, with 10 bases between. This CDR3 reads CASSLGASASYNEQFF. CDR3 DNA sequence: TGCGCCAGCAGCTTGGGGGCTAGCGCCTCCTACAATGAGCAGTTCTTC.

The J gene is TRBJ2-1, the V gene TRBV10-3; D gene ambiguous. The germline gives CDR1 ENHRY, CDR2 SYGVKD. V shed 3 bases and J shed 4 bases, with 7 bases lying between them. The CDR3 is 13 amino acids. CDR3 residues: CAISEREYNEQFF. The CDR3 DNA follows: TGTGCCATCAGTGAAAGAGAGTACAATGAGCAGTTCTTC.